The rows below give T cell receptor beta chains drawn from one sample of a study of T cells in Graves' hyperthyroidism and ophthalmopathy. TCRdb re-called the multiplex PCR reads through MiXCR, storing one row per CDR3 protein. The sample holds 700,000 to 850,000 distinct CDR3 sequences, 35% seen once. The sequenced sample was blood. These receptors were collected from a woman aged 40 to 50 with Graves' hyperthyroidism. CDR3s leave out the opening cysteine and the closing phenylalanine or tryptophan. Each record gives: clone size, V gene, J gene, CDR3 protein. Clone size is shown for a subset of rows, as once, few, many or a class of expanded clone.

.	TRBV7-2	TRBJ1-6	AWDRLTGNSPLH
.	TRBV7-2	TRBJ2-7	ASSRRGGSVYEQY
.	TRBV4-3	TRBJ1-1	ASRVLGGRAF
.	TRBV20-1	TRBJ1-2	SARDQKGTDGYT
few	TRBV5-1	TRBJ2-2	ASSLIGGSNTGELF
few	TRBV27	TRBJ1-2	ASSFTLSSFNYGYT
.	TRBV5-6	TRBJ2-3	ASSPTPGLAGGPSTETQY
few	TRBV20-1	TRBJ2-2	SARSGGSTGELF
few	TRBV7-2	TRBJ1-2	ASSSKGQGSYGYT
many	TRBV4-1	TRBJ2-5	ASSQVSRGALY
.	TRBV7-2	TRBJ2-7	ASSYRGQGAATSYEQY
few	TRBV6-6	TRBJ1-4	ASSSVATNEKLF
many	TRBV15	TRBJ1-2	ATSRAFGGVDGYT
few	TRBV19	TRBJ2-7	ASSIHSRGPNYEQY
.	TRBV6-6	TRBJ2-2	ASRRTGRGNTGELF
.	TRBV6-5	TRBJ1-1	ASSYSGSPVNTEAF
.	TRBV10-3	TRBJ2-7	AISEGGTSDYEQY
.	TRBV2	TRBJ1-1	ASSDSLSRDRETEAF
many	TRBV7-9	TRBJ1-1	ASSRPGQGGTEAF
.	TRBV4-2	TRBJ2-7	ASSQDAREKGQY
.	TRBV7-8	TRBJ1-5	ASSPQEVDSNQPQH
many	TRBV7-2	TRBJ1-5	ASSLVLYSNQPQH